Listed here are 24 T cell receptor beta chains from one sample, sequenced in a study of T cells in Graves' hyperthyroidism and ophthalmopathy. The CDR3 regions of TCR beta were amplified from RNA transcripts. Primed by the HTBI set, a first-round RT-PCR was run on the TCR CDR3. TCRdb redid the calling of the multiplex PCR reads with MiXCR, one entry per CDR3 protein. The repertoire holds 530,000 or so distinct CDR3 sequences, with around a quarter as singletons. The sequencing sample was made of blood. The receptors derive from a woman aged 25 to 39 with Graves' ophthalmopathy.

This chain connects TRBV6-1 to TRBJ1-2; 9 bases match TRBD1. The V and J ends lost 2 bases and 1 base, in that order; junction bases with no gene match: 11. Per the germline V gene, CDR1 is MNHNS and CDR2 is SASEGT. This CDR3 region has 18 residues. The CDR3 bases are TGTGCCAGCAGTGAATGGCCGCCTTGGGACAGGGTTAACTATGGCTACACCTTC. Translation: CASSEWPPWDRVNYGYTF.

This clonotype was seen many times. This chain connects TRBV28 to TRBJ2-7; no clear D gene. Per germline, CDR1 MDHEN and CDR2 SYDVKM. The CDR3 runs to 12 residues. The V gene lost 4 bases and the J gene lost 2 bases, with 6 bases spanning the gap. CDR3 bases: TGTGCCAGCAGTTCCCTAACCTACGAGCAGTACTTC. Its translation: CASSSLTYEQYF.

This chain connects TRBV2 to TRBJ2-7; no reliable D call. The V gene lost 3 bases and the J gene lost 7 bases, with 10 bases spanning the gap. The CDR3 length is 12 residues. The germline gives CDR1 SNHLY, CDR2 FYNNEI. The CDR3 is CASSDQTGEQYF. CDR3 in DNA: TGTGCCAGCAGTGATCAGACCGGGGAGCAGTACTTC.

This clonotype has more than one count but fewer than ten. The rearrangement joins TRBV3-1 to TRBJ2-7; D gene uncertain. The CDR3 has 12 residues. From germline, CDR1 is LGHDT and CDR2 YNNKEL (reference sequence). Trimming stripped 1 base from V and 5 bases from J, with 6 bases between. CDR3 sequence: CASSQGQHEQYF. For the CDR3, the DNA is TGTGCCAGCAGCCAAGGCCAGCACGAGCAGTACTTC.

At least ten counts were recorded for this clonotype. This rearrangement joins TRBV10-3 to TRBJ1-1, with D unclear. The CDR3 consists of 11 residues. V gave up 11 bases and J gave up 4 bases, with 11 bases separating them. In germline, CDR1 is ENHRY, CDR2 SYGVKD. The CDR3 coding sequence is TGTGCCGTTCGGACGGGCACTGAAGCTTTCTTT. Protein product: CAVRTGTEAFF.

The chain is built from TRBV27 and TRBJ2-7; D is undetermined. V gave up 3 bases and J gave up 6 bases, with 15 bases separating them. CDR1 MNHEY and CDR2 SMNVEV come from the germline V gene (reference sequence). The length of the CDR3 is 14 residues. Written as DNA, the CDR3 is TGTGCCAGCAGTTTGCGTCGTGGGATCTTCGAGCAGTACTTC. It encodes CASSLRRGIFEQYF.

Details on this clonotype: Germline is not matched at one junction end, which may reflect a read error. The rearrangement uses TRBV10-3 and TRBJ2-7; 9 nucleotides match TRBD1. The V gene's germline CDR1 is ENHRY and CDR2 SYGVKD. This CDR3 has 13 amino acids. The chain's CDR3 is CAISPGTGYERYF. In DNA form, the CDR3 reads TGTGCCATCAGTCCCGGGACAGGGTACGAGCGGTACTTC.

This clonotype occurred many times. The chain has TRBV6-2 or TRBV6-3 and TRBJ1-1, with a weak D call TRBD1 (6 bases). This CDR3 comprises 13 residues. Germline values: CDR1 MNHEY, CDR2 SVGEGT. The V gene lost 5 bases and the J gene lost 4 bases, with 11 bases spanning the gap. DNA for the CDR3: TGTGCCAGCAGTGTACAGGGTTCCACTGAAGCTTTCTTT. Amino acids: CASSVQGSTEAFF.

The chain is built from TRBV10-3 and TRBJ2-7; TRBD2 might be the D (5 bases). This CDR3 contains 13 residues. Germline V gene sequence: CDR1 ENHRY, CDR2 SYGVKD. The ends were cut back, 8 bases at V and 4 bases at J, with 15 bases in the middle. The chain's CDR3 is CAIGVGSGYEQYF. For the CDR3, the DNA is TGTGCCATCGGGGTAGGCAGCGGATACGAGCAGTACTTC.

As to this clonotype: A much larger clone lies one base from this, so it may be a read error. The rearrangement joins TRBV6-4 to TRBJ2-5; the match to TRBD1 covers 10 bases. The CDR3 has 14 residues. Germline CDR1 and CDR2: MRHNA and SNTAGT. The CDR3 region is CASSIDRGLETQCF. In DNA form, the CDR3 reads TGTGCCAGCAGTATCGACAGGGGGCTGGAGACCCAGTGCTTC.

This clonotype was recorded many times. The V call is TRBV6-5, the J call TRBJ2-2; D not resolved. CDR3 length: 15 amino acids. CDR1 MNHEY and CDR2 SVGAGI come from the germline V gene. V dropped 0 bases and J dropped 0 bases, with 5 bases sitting between them. CDR3 region: CASSYSGANTGELFF. DNA of the CDR3: TGTGCCAGCAGTTACTCCGGTGCGAACACCGGGGAGCTGTTTTTT.

The sample holds many counts of this clonotype. This chain links TRBV28 with TRBJ2-7; weak D call: TRBD1 (6 bases). The CDR3 is 17 residues long. Germline loops: CDR1 MDHEN, CDR2 SYDVKM. V was shortened by 6 bases and J by 0 bases, with 21 bases between the two germline ends. The CDR3 DNA sequence: TGTGCCAGCAGCCCCACGGACGGACAGCTTCTCTCCTACGAGCAGTACTTC. The encoded protein is CASSPTDGQLLSYEQYF.

This clonotype was observed many times. The V call is TRBV30, the J call TRBJ2-5; D unclear. The CDR3 sequence is 12 residues long. Germline V CDR1 and CDR2: GTSNPN, SVGIG (reference sequence). Trimming left V 3 bases short and J 2 bases short, with 7 bases between. CDR3 protein: CAWRSPQETQYF. For the CDR3, the DNA is TGTGCCTGGAGATCACCTCAAGAGACCCAGTACTTC.

This clonotype was seen repeatedly, ten times or more. The chain combines TRBV6-2 or TRBV6-3 with TRBJ1-2; TRBD1 agrees at 7 bases. V dropped 5 bases and J dropped 1; count of bases not matched to a gene: 16. This CDR3 is built from 18 residues. The germline CDR1 and CDR2 sequences are MNHEY and SVGEGT. The CDR3 nucleotides read TGTGCCAGCAGTATCCAAGGGGGCTGGGGGATTCTTAACTATGGCTACACCTTC. Its translation is CASSIQGGWGILNYGYTF.

This clonotype appeared many times. The V call is TRBV12-3 or TRBV12-4, the J call TRBJ1-2; a possible D gene is TRBD1 (5 bases). The CDR3 spans 14 residues. The V end lost 3 bases, the J end lost 7 bases, and 15 bases lay between the germline ends. CDR3 sequence reads: CASSFLTGQGGYTF. The CDR3 nucleotides read TGTGCCAGCAGTTTTTTGACGGGGCAGGGTGGCTACACCTTC.

This clonotype was seen once. The V gene is TRBV20-1, the J gene TRBJ2-5; 10 positions match TRBD1. The CDR3 is 17 residues long. The ends lost 7 bases at V and 5 bases at J; junction bases unmatched: 19. In germline, CDR1 is DFQATT, CDR2 SNEGSKA (reference sequence). The CDR3 loop is CSVRGGRDRGPKETQYF. DNA for the CDR3: TGCAGTGTCAGAGGTGGCCGAGACAGGGGGCCAAAGGAGACCCAGTACTTC.

The J gene is TRBJ1-2, the V gene TRBV11-3; 8 bases match TRBD1. CDR1 and CDR2 (germline): SGHNT, YENEEA. The V gene end was trimmed by 7 bases and the J gene end by 8 bases; junction bases not matched to a gene: 6. The CDR3 covers 12 residues. CDR3 sequence reads: CASMDRERGYTF. CDR3 sequence (DNA): TGTGCCAGCATGGACAGGGAGAGAGGCTACACCTTC.

This clonotype was counted only a few times. In DNA, the CDR3 is TGTGCCAGCAGTCGGACAGGAGCCACTATGAACACTGAAGCTTTCTTT. Translating it yields CASSRTGATMNTEAFF. The V call is TRBV27, the J call TRBJ1-1, with 7 positions matching TRBD1. The CDR3 loop spans 16 amino acids. With 5 bases clipped from V and 0 bases from J, the junction kept 9 bases outside the gene matches. The germline CDR1 and CDR2 sequences are MNHEY and SMNVEV (reference sequence).

This clonotype came up many times. The V call is TRBV12-3 or TRBV12-4, the J call TRBJ1-5; 10 bases map to TRBD1. V lost 8 bases, J lost 7 bases, and 11 bases stayed unmatched. CDR3 length: 15 amino acids. CDR3 sequence reads: CASGTGASSNQPQHF. The CDR3, as DNA: TGTGCCAGCGGGACAGGGGCCTCCTCTAACCAGCCCCAGCATTTT.

The CDR3 DNA is TGTGCCACCAAATTAGGGGGTCGAAACACTGAAGCTTTCTTT. Encoded protein: CATKLGGRNTEAFF. The chain carries TRBV2 and TRBJ1-1, with D perhaps matching TRBD1 (6 bases). This CDR3 is 14 amino acids long. The germline gives CDR1 SNHLY, CDR2 FYNNEI. V lost 10 bases and J 2 bases, leaving 17 bases between the germline ends.

The sample holds many counts of this clonotype. This chain uses TRBV7-8 with TRBJ1-2, with D perhaps matching TRBD1 (5 bases). The CDR3 is 14 residues long. The V end lost 2 bases, the J end lost 4 bases, and 11 bases lay between the germline ends. Germline loops: CDR1 SGHVS, CDR2 FQNEAQ. This chain's CDR3 is CASSLLRQGYGYTF. The CDR3 nucleotides are TGTGCCAGCAGCTTACTCCGGCAGGGCTATGGCTACACCTTC.

This clonotype was seen at least ten times. CDR3 nucleotides: TGTGCCACCAGTGATTTTGGAGGGGGCACGGAGACCCAGTACTTC. Its protein is CATSDFGGGTETQYF. J is TRBJ2-5 and V is TRBV24-1; a weak D match, TRBD1 (7 bases). Germline V gives CDR1 KGHDR, CDR2 SFDVKD. The V end lost 1 base, the J end lost 5 bases, and 13 bases lay between the germline ends. The CDR3 is 15 amino acids.

This clonotype was recorded at least ten times. This chain joins TRBV12-3 or TRBV12-4 and TRBJ2-4; either TRBD1 or TRBD2 may supply D (6 bases each). V was pared by 6 bases and J by 3 bases, with 18 bases between. The CDR3 sequence is 16 residues long. The CDR3 spells CASSVRGAWDKNIQYF. In DNA form, the CDR3 reads TGTGCCAGCAGCGTTAGGGGGGCCTGGGACAAAAACATTCAGTACTTC.

Ten or more counts support this clonotype. This chain connects TRBV4-3 to TRBJ2-2; D is unclear. V was pared by 3 bases and J by 6 bases, with 8 bases between. CDR3 length: 13 residues. Germline CDR1 is LGHNA and CDR2 is YSLEER. CDR3 DNA sequence: TGCGCCAGCAGCCAGAGACCGTCCGGGGAGCTGTTTTTT. This gives the protein CASSQRPSGELFF.